This T cell receptor beta chain was retrieved from a study of CD8 T cells in ankylosing spondylitis. MiXCR, run by TCRdb on the 5' RACE reads, gives a single entry per CDR3 protein. The profile shows just under 350,000 distinct CDR3 sequences, under 15% of them singletons. The CDR3 runs to 12 residues. Germline V gives CDR1 MNHEY, CDR2 SVGEGT. V was pared by 2 bases and J by 7 bases, with 6 bases between. Material: blood, either unsorted or a sorted T cell fraction (not recorded which). This rearrangement joins TRBV6-2 or TRBV6-3 to TRBJ1-5; no clear D gene. The clonotype originates from a male donor with ankylosing spondylitis or in good health (not recorded which). CDR3 sequence (DNA): TGTGCCAGCAGTTACATGTTGCAGCCCCAGCATTTT. Protein: CASSYMLQPQHF.